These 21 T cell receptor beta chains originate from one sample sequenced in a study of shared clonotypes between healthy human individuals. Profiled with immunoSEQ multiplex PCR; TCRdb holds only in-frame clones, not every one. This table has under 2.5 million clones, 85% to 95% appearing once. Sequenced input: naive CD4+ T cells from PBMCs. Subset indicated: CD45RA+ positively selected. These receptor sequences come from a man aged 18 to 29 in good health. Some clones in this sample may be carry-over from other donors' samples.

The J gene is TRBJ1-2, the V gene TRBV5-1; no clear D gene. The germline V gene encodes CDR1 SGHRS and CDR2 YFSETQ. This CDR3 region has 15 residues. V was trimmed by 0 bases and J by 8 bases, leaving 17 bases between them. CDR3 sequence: CASSLGRMDRRGYTF. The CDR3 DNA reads TGCGCCAGCAGCTTGGGCCGCATGGACCGAAGAGGCTACACCTTC.

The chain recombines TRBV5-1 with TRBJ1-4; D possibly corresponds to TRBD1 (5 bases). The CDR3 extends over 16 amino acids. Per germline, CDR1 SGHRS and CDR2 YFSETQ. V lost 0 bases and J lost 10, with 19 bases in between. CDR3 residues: CASSLGDGTVSGKLFF. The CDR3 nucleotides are TGCGCCAGCAGCTTGGGTGATGGGACTGTTAGTGGAAAACTGTTTTTT.

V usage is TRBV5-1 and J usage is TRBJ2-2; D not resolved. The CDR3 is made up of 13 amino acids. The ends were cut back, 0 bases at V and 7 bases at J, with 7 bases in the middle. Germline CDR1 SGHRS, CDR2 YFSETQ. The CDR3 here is CASSLAGIGELFF. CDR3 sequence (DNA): TGCGCCAGCAGCTTGGCAGGTATCGGGGAGCTGTTTTTT.

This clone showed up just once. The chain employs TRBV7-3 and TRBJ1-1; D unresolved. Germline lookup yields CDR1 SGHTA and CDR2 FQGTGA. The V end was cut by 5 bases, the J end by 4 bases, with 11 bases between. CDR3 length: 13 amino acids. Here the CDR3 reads CASSRGSGTEAFF. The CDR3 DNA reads TGTGCCAGCAGCCGGGGTAGTGGCACTGAAGCTTTCTTT.

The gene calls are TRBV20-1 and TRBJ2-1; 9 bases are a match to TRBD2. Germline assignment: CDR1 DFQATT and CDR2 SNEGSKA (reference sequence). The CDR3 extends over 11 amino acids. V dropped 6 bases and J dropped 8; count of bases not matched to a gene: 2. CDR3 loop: CSAGLAYEQFF. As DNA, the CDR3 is TGCAGTGCGGGACTAGCTTATGAGCAGTTCTTC.

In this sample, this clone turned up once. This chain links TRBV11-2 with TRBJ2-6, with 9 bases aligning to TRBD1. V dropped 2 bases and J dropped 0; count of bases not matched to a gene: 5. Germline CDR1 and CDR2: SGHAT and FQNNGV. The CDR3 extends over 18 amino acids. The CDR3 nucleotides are TGTGCCAGCAGCTTAAGGGACAGGGTGCTCTCTGGGGCCAACGTCCTGACTTTC. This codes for CASSLRDRVLSGANVLTF.

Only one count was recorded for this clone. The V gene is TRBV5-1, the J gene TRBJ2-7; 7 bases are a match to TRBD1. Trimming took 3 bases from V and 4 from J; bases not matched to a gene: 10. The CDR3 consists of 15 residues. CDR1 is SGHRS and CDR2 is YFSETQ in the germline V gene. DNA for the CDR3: TGCGCCAGCAGCTCTGGGGGACAGCCCGCGTACGAGCAGTACTTC. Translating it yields CASSSGGQPAYEQYF.

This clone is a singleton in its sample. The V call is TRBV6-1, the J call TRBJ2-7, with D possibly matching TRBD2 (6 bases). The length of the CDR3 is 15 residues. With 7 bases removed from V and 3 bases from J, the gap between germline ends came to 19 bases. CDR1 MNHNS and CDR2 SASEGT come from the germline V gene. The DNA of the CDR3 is TGTGCCAGCACCCTCTTGACGGGAGCAGTCTACGAGCAGTACTTC. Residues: CASTLLTGAVYEQYF.

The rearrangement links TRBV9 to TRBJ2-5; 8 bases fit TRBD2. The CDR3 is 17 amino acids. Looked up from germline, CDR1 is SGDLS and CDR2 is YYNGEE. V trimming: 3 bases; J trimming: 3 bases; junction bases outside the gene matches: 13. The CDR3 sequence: CASSESGSRPYKETQYF. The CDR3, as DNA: TGTGCCAGCAGCGAGAGCGGGAGTCGTCCTTATAAAGAGACCCAGTACTTC.

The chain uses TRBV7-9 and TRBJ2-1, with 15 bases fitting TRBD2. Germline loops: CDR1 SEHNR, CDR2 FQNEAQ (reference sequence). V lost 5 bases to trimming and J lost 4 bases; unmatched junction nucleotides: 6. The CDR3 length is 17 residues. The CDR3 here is CASSLGLAGGQYNEQFF. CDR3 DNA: TGTGCCAGCAGCCTGGGACTAGCGGGAGGCCAATACAATGAGCAGTTCTTC.

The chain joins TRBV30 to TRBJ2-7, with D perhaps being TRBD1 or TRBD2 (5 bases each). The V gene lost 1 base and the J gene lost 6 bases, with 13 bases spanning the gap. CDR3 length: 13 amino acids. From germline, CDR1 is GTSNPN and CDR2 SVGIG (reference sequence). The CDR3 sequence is CAWSGTGRSEQYF. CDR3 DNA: TGTGCCTGGAGTGGGACGGGGCGTAGCGAGCAGTACTTC.

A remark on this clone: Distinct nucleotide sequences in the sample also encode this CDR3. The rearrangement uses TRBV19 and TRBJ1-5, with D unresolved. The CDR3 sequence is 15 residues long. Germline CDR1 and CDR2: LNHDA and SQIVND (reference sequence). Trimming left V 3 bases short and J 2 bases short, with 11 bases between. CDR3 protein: CASSISGVRNQPQHF. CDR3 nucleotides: TGTGCCAGTAGTATTAGTGGTGTGCGCAATCAGCCCCAGCATTTT.

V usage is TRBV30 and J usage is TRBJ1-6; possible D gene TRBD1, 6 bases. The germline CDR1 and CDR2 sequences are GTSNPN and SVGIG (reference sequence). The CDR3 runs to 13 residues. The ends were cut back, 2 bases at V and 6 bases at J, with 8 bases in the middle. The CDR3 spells CAWSPDSNSPLHF. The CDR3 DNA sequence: TGTGCCTGGAGTCCGGACAGTAATTCACCCCTCCACTTT.

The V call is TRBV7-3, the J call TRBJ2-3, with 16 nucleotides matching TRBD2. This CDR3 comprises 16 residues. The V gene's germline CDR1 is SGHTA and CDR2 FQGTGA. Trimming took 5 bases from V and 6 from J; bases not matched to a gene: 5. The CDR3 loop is CASSQGTSGRADTQYF. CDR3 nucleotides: TGTGCCAGCAGCCAAGGGACTAGCGGGAGGGCCGATACGCAGTATTTT.

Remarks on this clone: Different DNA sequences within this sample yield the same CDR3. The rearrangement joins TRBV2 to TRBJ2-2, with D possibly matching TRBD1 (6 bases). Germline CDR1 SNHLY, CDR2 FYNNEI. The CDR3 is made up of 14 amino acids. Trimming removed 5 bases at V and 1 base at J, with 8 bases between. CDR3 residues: CASSLGQNTGELFF. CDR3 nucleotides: TGTGCCAGCAGTCTGGGACAGAACACCGGGGAGCTGTTTTTT.

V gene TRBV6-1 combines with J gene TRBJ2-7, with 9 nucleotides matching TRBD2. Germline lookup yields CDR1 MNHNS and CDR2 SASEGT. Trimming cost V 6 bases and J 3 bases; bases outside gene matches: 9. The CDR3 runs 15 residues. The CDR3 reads CASRPAGTSFYEQYF. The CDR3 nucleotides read TGTGCCAGCAGACCCGCCGGGACTAGCTTCTACGAGCAGTACTTC.

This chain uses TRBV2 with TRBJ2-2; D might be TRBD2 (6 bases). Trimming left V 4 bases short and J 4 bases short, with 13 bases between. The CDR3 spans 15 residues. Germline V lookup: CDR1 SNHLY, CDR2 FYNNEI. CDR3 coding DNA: TGTGCCAGCAGTGGTACCGGGACTGGCACCGGGGAGCTGTTTTTT. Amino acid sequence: CASSGTGTGTGELFF.

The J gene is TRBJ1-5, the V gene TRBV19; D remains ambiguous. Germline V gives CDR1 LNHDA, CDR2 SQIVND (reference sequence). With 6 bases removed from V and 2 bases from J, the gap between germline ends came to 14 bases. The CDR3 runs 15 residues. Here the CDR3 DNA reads TGTGCCAGTAGGGTTTGGGCTCGGGGCAATCAGCCCCAGCATTTT. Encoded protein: CASRVWARGNQPQHF.

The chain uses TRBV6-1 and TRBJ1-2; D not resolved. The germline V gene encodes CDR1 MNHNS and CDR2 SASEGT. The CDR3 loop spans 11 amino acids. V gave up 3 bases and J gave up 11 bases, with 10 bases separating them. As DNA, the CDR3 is TGTGCCAGCAGTGAGTTTCGTAGTTACACCTTC. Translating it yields CASSEFRSYTF.

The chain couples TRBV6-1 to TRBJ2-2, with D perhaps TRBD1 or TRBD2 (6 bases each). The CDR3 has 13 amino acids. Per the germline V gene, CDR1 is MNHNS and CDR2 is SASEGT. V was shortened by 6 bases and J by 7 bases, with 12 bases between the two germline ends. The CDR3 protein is CASRSRGRGELFF. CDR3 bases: TGTGCCAGCAGGTCCCGGGGGCGCGGGGAGCTGTTTTTT.

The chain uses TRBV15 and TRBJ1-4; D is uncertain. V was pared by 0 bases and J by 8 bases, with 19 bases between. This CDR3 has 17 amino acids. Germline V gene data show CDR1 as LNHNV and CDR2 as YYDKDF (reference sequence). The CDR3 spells CATSRDLGREGSEKLFF. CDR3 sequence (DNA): TGTGCCACCAGCAGAGATTTGGGTAGAGAGGGTAGCGAAAAACTGTTTTTT.